This TCR beta chain was captured by sequencing in a study of shared clonotypes between healthy human individuals. Study outcomes and limitations: It was expected that sequencing depth would affect clonotype sharing among donors.

The CDR3 contains 14 residues. Germline V gene lookup returns CDR1 SGHTA and CDR2 FQGNSA. Deletions cut 6 bases from V and 2 bases from J, with 12 bases between. Concerning this clone: Antigen unknown.

It was across several immunoSEQ plates that each subset's genomic DNA was evenly split. Using immunoSEQ multiplex PCR, the repertoire was profiled, and TCRdb retains in-frame clones only, with some absent. The sample consists of 1,500,000 or so clones, over 95% of them appearing once. The sequenced sample was naive CD4+ T cells sorted from blood. The subset was: CD45RA+ positively selected. This TCR was recovered from a man younger than 40 in good health. The rearrangement uses TRBV7-2 and TRBJ2-3, with a possible D match to TRBD1 (6 bases). CDR3 nucleotide sequence: TGTGCCAGCAGACAAGGGGGATCCACAGATACGCAGTATTTT. Protein product: CASRQGGSTDTQYF.